This TCR beta chain was sequenced in a study of blood T cell repertoires in COVID-19. Looking at the study overall: From T cells, B-cell-depleted T cells, or PBMCs came the material, which was cDNA or gDNA.

The CDR3 is made up of 16 amino acids. Germline-derived CDR1 and CDR2 are SSHAT and FNYEAQ (reference sequence). V was pared by 5 bases and J by 6 bases, with 20 bases between. Under the authors' procedure: By means of reference gene primer amplification, nucleated cell counts were estimated. Some clones are missing from TCRdb's copy, which holds only in-frame ones; the method was immunoSEQ multiplex PCR. V and J calls and clone size come straight from that table; D and trimming were deduced from the DNA. The sample has about 68,000 clones; 86% are singletons. This sequence originates from a man aged 25 to 40 with acute or convalescent COVID-19. V is TRBV7-7 and J is TRBJ2-1, with D perhaps matching TRBD1 (6 bases). Sequencing input: peripheral blood. CDR3 sequence (DNA): TGTGCCAGCAGCCTAGAGGGGAGCCAGGGGTTCAATGAGCAGTTCTTC. Protein product: CASSLEGSQGFNEQFF.